This TCR beta chain was sequenced for a study of neurological immune-mediated disorders. This clonotype was recorded at least ten times. Its cognate antigen is unknown. Per the germline V gene, CDR1 is LGHDT and CDR2 is YNNKEL (reference sequence). CDR3 length: 14 amino acids. V shed 0 bases and J shed 7 bases, with 12 bases lying between them. Study results and caveats: Healthy controls had more TCR clonal expansion than multiple sclerosis, which showed the least, whereas HTLV-1-associated myelopathy showed the most.

cDNA synthesis was performed by 5'RACE with 10-nucleotide random UMIs. TCRdb used MiXCR to reprocess the 5' RACE reads, holding one entry per CDR3 protein. The table shows around 33,000 distinct CDR3 sequences, with roughly 7% occurring only once. The clonotype comes from a woman aged 40 to 55 in good health. The chain uses TRBV3-1 and TRBJ1-2; D gene ambiguous. The sequencing sample was made of PBMCs. The CDR3 DNA sequence: TGTGCCAGCAGCCAAGATCCCCGAGGATTTGGCTACACCTTC. Translation: CASSQDPRGFGYTF.